This paragraph covers one T cell receptor (beta chain) sequence. In the study's own analysis: Scientists estimated how many nucleated cells there were by amplifying reference gene primers. Profiling relied on immunoSEQ multiplex PCR, and the TCRdb table lists in-frame clones only, not all of them. The V and J calls and the clone size are those of that table, but D and trimming were determined from the DNA. The sample includes about 68,000 clones, approximately 90% of them seen just once. J lost 4 bases, V lost 3 bases, and 10 bases had no gene match. This CDR3 has 15 residues. Germline V gene lookup returns CDR1 SGHKS and CDR2 YYEKEE (reference sequence). The data originate from a study of blood T cell repertoires in COVID-19. In the study overall: Collection of acute and convalescent COVID-19 samples took place in the United States, Italy and Spain.

Sequenced input: peripheral blood. V usage is TRBV5-5 and J usage is TRBJ2-7; 7 bases align to TRBD2. The source is a man aged 50-59 years with COVID-19, enrolled during active disease. For the CDR3, the DNA is TGTGCCAGCAGCTCTTCGGGATTGGGGGGGTACGAGCAGTACGTC. It translates to CASSSSGLGGYEQYV.